Sequencing of this T cell receptor beta chain was carried out in a study of blood T cells in healthy people across ages. Per sample, extraction of total RNA gave at least 5 micrograms in every case. The authors ran a second PCR of 7 to 11 cycles using a sample-barcoded 5' primer and a J-beta primer mix. TCRdb reprocessed the 5' RACE reads via MiXCR and lists one record per CDR3 protein. Of some 790,000 distinct CDR3 sequences listed, around 28% were seen once; the top ten hold 15% to 20%. Trimming pared 2 bases from V and 4 bases from J, leaving 9 bases between. CDR1 SGHTA and CDR2 FQGNSA come from the germline V gene. The CDR3 has 15 residues.

The gene calls are TRBV7-2 and TRBJ1-6; possibly TRBD1 for D (5 bases). Material: blood. The TCR comes from a woman older than 75 in good health. The CDR3 reads CASSLSRGYNSPLHF. CDR3 coding DNA: TGTGCCAGCAGCTTAAGTAGGGGTTATAATTCACCCCTCCACTTT.